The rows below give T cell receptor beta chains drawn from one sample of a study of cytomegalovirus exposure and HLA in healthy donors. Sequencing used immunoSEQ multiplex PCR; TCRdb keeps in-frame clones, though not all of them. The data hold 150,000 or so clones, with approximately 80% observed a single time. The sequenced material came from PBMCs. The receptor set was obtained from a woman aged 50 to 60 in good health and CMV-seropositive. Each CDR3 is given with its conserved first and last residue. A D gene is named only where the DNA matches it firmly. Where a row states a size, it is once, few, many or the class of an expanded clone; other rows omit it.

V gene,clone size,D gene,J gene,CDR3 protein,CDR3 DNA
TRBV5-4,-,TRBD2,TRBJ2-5,CASSLPGLAGTTGTQYF,TGTGCCAGCAGCTTGCCGGGACTAGCGGGGACCACGGGGACCCAGTACTTC
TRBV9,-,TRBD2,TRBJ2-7,CASSAERLAGGPSSFYEQYF,TGTGCCAGCAGCGCCGAACGACTAGCGGGAGGGCCTAGTTCGTTCTACGAGCAGTACTTC
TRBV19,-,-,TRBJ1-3,CASSTSPGNTIYF,TGTGCCAGTAGTACTTCTCCTGGAAACACCATATATTTT
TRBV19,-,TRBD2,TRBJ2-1,CASLNPGLAGEGAYNEQFF,TGTGCCAGTCTGAACCCGGGACTAGCGGGAGAAGGGGCCTACAATGAGCAGTTCTTC
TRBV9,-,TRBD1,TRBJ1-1,CASSRQGAKVNTMNTEAFF,TGTGCCAGCAGCCGACAGGGGGCTAAGGTAAATACTATGAACACTGAAGCTTTCTTT
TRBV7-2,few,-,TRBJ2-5,CASSPRAGYQETQYF,TGTGCCAGCAGCCCCCGTGCGGGGTACCAAGAGACCCAGTACTTC
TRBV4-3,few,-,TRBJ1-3,CASSQESGQGNTIYF,TGCGCCAGCAGCCAAGAGAGTGGGCAAGGAAACACCATATATTTT
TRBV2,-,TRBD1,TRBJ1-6,CASSGDRDSPLHF,TGTGCCAGCAGTGGCGACAGGGATTCACCCCTCCACTTT
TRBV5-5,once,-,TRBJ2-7,CASSFPDRPPYEQYF,TGTGCCAGCAGCTTCCCCGACAGACCCCCCTACGAGCAGTACTTC
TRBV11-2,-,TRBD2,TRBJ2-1,CASSLGLAGAYNEQFF,TGTGCCAGCAGCTTGGGACTAGCGGGAGCCTACAATGAGCAGTTCTTC
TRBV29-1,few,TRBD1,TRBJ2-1,CSVERSGTGVLSNEQFF,TGCAGCGTTGAGAGATCCGGGACAGGGGTTCTTTCCAATGAGCAGTTCTTC
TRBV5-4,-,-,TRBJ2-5,CASSLVSLLASQETQYF,TGTGCCAGCAGCTTGGTTTCTCTGCTAGCGAGTCAAGAGACCCAGTACTTC
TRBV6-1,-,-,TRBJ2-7,CASSQSYERYF,TGTGCCAGCAGCCAGTCCTACGAGCGGTACTTC
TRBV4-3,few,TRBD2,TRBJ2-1,CASSQGGTSRDEQFF,TGCGCCAGCAGCCAAGGGGGGACTAGCAGGGATGAGCAGTTCTTC
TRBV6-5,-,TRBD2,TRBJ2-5,CASSYGGGAGETQYF,TGTGCCAGCAGTTACGGCGGGGGGGCCGGCGAGACCCAGTACTTC
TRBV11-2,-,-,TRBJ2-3,CASSYLGLSTDTQYF,TGTGCCAGCAGCTATCTCGGACTAAGTACAGATACGCAGTATTTT
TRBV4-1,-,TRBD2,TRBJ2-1,CASSQDGRAVDEQFF,TGCGCCAGCAGCCAAGACGGGAGGGCCGTAGATGAGCAGTTCTTC
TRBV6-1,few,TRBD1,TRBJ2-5,CASSATGGQETQYF,TGTGCCAGCAGTGCAACAGGGGGCCAAGAGACCCAGTACTTC
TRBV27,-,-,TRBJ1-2,CASSMNIRGVGSRGYTF,TGTGCCAGCAGTATGAATATTCGGGGGGTGGGGTCGCGGGGCTACACCTTC
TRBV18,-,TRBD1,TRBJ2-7,CASSPGQGTTYEQYF,TGTGCCAGCTCACCGGGACAGGGGACTACCTACGAGCAGTACTTC
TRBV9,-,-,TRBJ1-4,CAISSATNEKLFF,TGTGCCATTTCGTCTGCAACTAATGAAAAACTGTTTTTT
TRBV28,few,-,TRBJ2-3,CASSFLSQSTDTQYF,TGTGCCAGCAGTTTTTTGTCTCAGAGCACAGATACGCAGTATTTT
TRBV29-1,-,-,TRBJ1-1,CSVKGMSEAFF,TGCAGCGTTAAGGGGATGTCTGAAGCTTTCTTT
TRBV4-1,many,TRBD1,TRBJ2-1,CASSQGQWTNEQFF,TGCGCCAGCAGCCAGGGACAGTGGACCAATGAGCAGTTCTTC
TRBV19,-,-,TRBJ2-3,CASSIRLAGTDTQYF,TGTGCCAGTAGTATCCGCTTAGCGGGCACAGATACGCAGTATTTT
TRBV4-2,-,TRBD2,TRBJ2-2,CASSQDRGSGRIEYTGELFF,TGTGCCAGCAGCCAAGATCGGGGAAGCGGGAGGATCGAATATACCGGGGAGCTGTTTTTT
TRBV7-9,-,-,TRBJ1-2,CASSLTDYYGYTF,TGTGCCAGCAGCCTGACCGACTACTATGGCTACACCTTC
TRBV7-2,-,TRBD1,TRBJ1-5,CASSERTGFGQPQHF,TGTGCCAGCAGCGAGCGGACAGGGTTCGGTCAGCCCCAGCATTTT
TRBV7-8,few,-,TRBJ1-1,CASSSTSGEAFF,TGTGCCAGCAGCTCGACATCAGGTGAAGCTTTCTTT
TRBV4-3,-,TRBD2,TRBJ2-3,CASSQDAQRGAGTQYF,TGCGCCAGCAGCCAAGATGCCCAGCGGGGGGCAGGTACGCAGTATTTT
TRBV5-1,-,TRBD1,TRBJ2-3,CASSLDRGSTDTQYF,TGCGCCAGCAGCTTGGACAGGGGGAGCACAGATACGCAGTATTTT
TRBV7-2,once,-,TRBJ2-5,CASSLIVISTRETQYF,TGTGCCAGCAGCCTCATCGTCATCTCTACTCGGGAGACCCAGTACTTC
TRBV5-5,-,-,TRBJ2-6,CASSGGISGANVLTF,TGTGCCAGCAGCGGAGGGATCTCTGGGGCCAACGTCCTGACTTTC